This T cell receptor beta chain was sequenced in a study of blood T cell repertoires in COVID-19. Those who participated ranged in age from 18 to 89 years and resided in about two dozen US areas. Recovered participants had two consecutive negative NP/OP PCR tests, healthcare professional clearance, or symptom resolution. Original processing notes: Amplification of reference gene primers provided the estimated nucleated cell counts. The table came from immunoSEQ multiplex PCR; TCRdb's copy has only in-frame clones and leaves some out. V, J and clone size are those of that table, while D and trimming were read from the DNA. The sample comprises 200,000 to 250,000 clones, around 80% of which are singletons, and roughly 15% rests with the top ten. This receptor was identified in a man aged 40-55 years who had recovered from COVID-19. The sequenced sample consisted of PBMCs or T cells enriched from blood (not recorded which).

The DNA of the CDR3 is TGTGCCAGCAGCTACAGGGATGTTAACACTGAAGCTTTCTTT. Protein product: CASSYRDVNTEAFF. V usage is TRBV5-4 and J usage is TRBJ1-1; maybe TRBD1 (6 bases). CDR1 and CDR2 (germline): SGHNT, YYREEE (reference sequence). Trimming stripped 3 bases from V and 2 bases from J, with 11 bases between. This CDR3 contains 14 residues. Based on the CDR3 plus reference TRBV5-4 and TRBJ1-1, the full variable domain is ETGVTQSPTHLIKTRGQQVTLRCSSQSGHNTVSWYQQALGQGPQFIFQYYREEENGRGNFPPRFSGLQFPNYSSELNVNALELDDSALYLCASSYRDVNTEAFFGQGTRLTVV.